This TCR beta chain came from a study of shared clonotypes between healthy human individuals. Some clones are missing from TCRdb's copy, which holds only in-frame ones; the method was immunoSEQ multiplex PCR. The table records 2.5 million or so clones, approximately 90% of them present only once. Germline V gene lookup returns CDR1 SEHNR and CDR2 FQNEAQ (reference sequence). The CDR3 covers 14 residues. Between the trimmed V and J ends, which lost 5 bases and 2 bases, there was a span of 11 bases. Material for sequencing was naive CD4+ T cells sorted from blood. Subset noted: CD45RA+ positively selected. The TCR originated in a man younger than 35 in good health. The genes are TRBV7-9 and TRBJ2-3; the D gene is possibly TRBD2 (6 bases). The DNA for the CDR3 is TGTGCCAGCAGCCCAGGACTAAACACAGATACGCAGTATTTT. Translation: CASSPGLNTDTQYF. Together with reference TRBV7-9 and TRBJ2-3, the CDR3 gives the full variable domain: DTGVSQNPRHKITKRGQNVTFRCDPISEHNRLYWYRQTLGQGPEFLTYFQNEAQLEKSRLLSDRFSAERPKGSFSTLEIQRTEQGDSAMYLCASSPGLNTDTQYFGPGTRLTVL.